This entry lists 30 T cell receptor beta chains sequenced from one sample in a study of CD8 T cells in Susac syndrome. Roughly 0.5 to 1 ug RNA was reverse transcribed with random hexamers. TCRdb ran MiXCR on the immunoSEQ multiplex PCR reads and lists one entry per CDR3 protein. Of hundreds of thousands of distinct CDR3 sequences in the sample, around 93% were seen once. The sample consisted of CD4+ T cells from PBMCs. The receptor set was obtained from a human donor with multiple sclerosis.

This chain connects TRBV6-1 to TRBJ2-5; D gene unclear. Germline loops: CDR1 MNHNS, CDR2 SASEGT. The CDR3 contains 13 residues. Trimming stripped 5 bases from V and 7 bases from J, with 14 bases between. The CDR3 loop is CASSPQSMGTQYF. The CDR3 DNA sequence: TGTGCCAGCAGTCCACAGAGCATGGGGACCCAGTACTTC.

V gene TRBV30 combines with J gene TRBJ1-3, with TRBD1 matching 8 bases. CDR1 is GTSNPN and CDR2 is SVGIG in the germline V gene (reference sequence). The J segment lost 0 bases and the V segment lost 5 bases, leaving 3 bases of the junction unmatched. CDR3 length: 14 residues. CDR3 amino acids: CAWVTGGSGNTIYF. The DNA of the CDR3 is TGTGCCTGGGTAACAGGGGGCTCTGGAAACACCATATATTTT.

The rearrangement uses TRBV4-1 and TRBJ2-5; 14 nucleotides align to TRBD2. The ends lost 4 bases at V and 4 bases at J; junction bases unmatched: 2. This CDR3 contains 15 residues. Germline values: CDR1 MGHRA, CDR2 YSYEKL. The CDR3 loop is CASSRGTSGGETQYF. In nucleotides, the CDR3 is TGCGCCAGCAGCCGAGGGACTAGCGGGGGAGAGACCCAGTACTTC.

This chain connects TRBV5-6 to TRBJ2-6; D not resolved. Germline CDR1 and CDR2: SGHDT and YYEEEE. With 0 bases removed from V and 2 bases from J, the gap between germline ends came to 6 bases. This CDR3 spans 15 amino acids. The CDR3 region has the DNA TGTGCCAGCAGCTTGGGTCCCACTGGGGCCAACGTCCTGACTTTC. As protein: CASSLGPTGANVLTF.

The J gene is TRBJ1-2, the V gene TRBV21-1; TRBD1 is taken as the D call from the table, unchecked against the DNA. TRBV21-1 corresponds to a pseudogene. The CDR3 is 14 amino acids. DNA of the CDR3: TGTGCCAGCAGCCTCCGGGACAGGGGTGATGGCTACACCTTC. It yields the protein CASSLRDRGDGYTF.

This clonotype showed up just once. The chain combines TRBV19 with TRBJ1-2, with 11 bases that match TRBD1. The CDR3 loop spans 15 amino acids. The V gene end was trimmed by 7 bases and the J gene end by 4 bases; junction bases not matched to a gene: 8. The germline CDR1 and CDR2 sequences are LNHDA and SQIVND (reference sequence). The CDR3 spells CASTIGTGGSYGYTF. The CDR3 nucleotides read TGTGCCAGTACCATAGGGACAGGGGGATCCTATGGCTACACCTTC.

V gene TRBV7-9 combines with J gene TRBJ1-2; TRBD1 might be the D (6 bases). Looked up from germline, CDR1 is SEHNR and CDR2 is FQNEAQ (reference sequence). V shed 0 bases and J shed 5 bases, with 7 bases lying between them. This CDR3 comprises 13 residues. CDR3 nucleotide sequence: TGTGCCAGCAGCTTAGCTCAGGGGTATGGCTACACCTTC. Protein: CASSLAQGYGYTF.

The V call is TRBV5-1, the J call TRBJ2-7, with 8 nucleotides matching TRBD2. Germline values: CDR1 SGHRS, CDR2 YFSETQ. The J segment lost 1 base and the V segment lost 5 bases, leaving 8 bases of the junction unmatched. The CDR3 is 15 residues long. The CDR3 is CASSEAGGLSYEQYV. CDR3 DNA: TGCGCCAGCAGTGAGGCGGGAGGACTTTCCTACGAGCAGTACGTC.

The chain joins TRBV29-1 to TRBJ1-3; possible D gene TRBD1, 5 bases. V was trimmed by 7 bases and J by 0 bases, leaving 13 bases between them. From germline, CDR1 is SQVTM and CDR2 ANQGSEA. This CDR3 is 14 amino acids long. CDR3 region: CSAGGTDSGNTIYF. CDR3 bases: TGCAGCGCCGGGGGGACTGACTCTGGAAACACCATATATTTT.

This clonotype was picked up one time. This chain connects TRBV6-5 to TRBJ2-2; D gene unclear. Deletions cut 0 bases from V and 7 bases from J, with 9 bases between. The germline gives CDR1 MNHEY, CDR2 SVGAGI. This CDR3 comprises 14 residues. In DNA, the CDR3 is TGTGCCAGCAGTTACTCGCCTTTGTTCGGGGAGCTGTTTTTT. It encodes CASSYSPLFGELFF.

The V gene is TRBV23-1, the J gene TRBJ2-7, with D possibly matching TRBD2 (5 bases). TRBV23-1 is placed among ORFs of uncertain function. V was trimmed by 7 bases and J by 7 bases, leaving 23 bases between them. The CDR3 has 15 amino acids. The CDR3 nucleotides are TGCGCCAGCACGAGGGCAGTCGAAGGGTCGAGTGAGCAGTACTTC. Residues: CASTRAVEGSSEQYF.

The gene calls are TRBV24-1 and TRBJ2-1; 7 positions match TRBD1. CDR1 is KGHDR, CDR2 SFDVKD, per germline. The length of the CDR3 is 16 residues. After removal of 3 bases from V and 0 bases from J, the junction contained 4 bases not matched to a gene. CDR3 DNA: TGTGCCACCAGTGATAAGGGGGCGAGCTCCTACAATGAGCAGTTCTTC. Translation: CATSDKGASSYNEQFF.

The rearrangement links TRBV7-2 to TRBJ2-3; 11 bases line up with TRBD2. J gave up 6 bases and V 2 bases, and 4 bases lay outside the gene matches. Germline lookup yields CDR1 SGHTA and CDR2 FQGNSA. CDR3 size: 15 residues. CDR3 bases: TGTGCCAGCAGCTTAATTAGCGGGGGGGCTGATACGCAGTATTTT. This encodes CASSLISGGADTQYF.

This clonotype was counted between two and nine times. The chain joins TRBV3-1 to TRBJ2-5; 9 bases map to TRBD1. V gave up 3 bases and J gave up 4 bases; unmatched junction bases: 0. Germline V gene lookup returns CDR1 LGHDT and CDR2 YNNKEL (reference sequence). This CDR3 has 13 residues. This CDR3 reads CASSQDRGETQYF. CDR3 nucleotides: TGTGCCAGCAGCCAGGACAGGGGAGAGACCCAGTACTTC.

The chain's CDR3 is CAWSSWGSETGTEAFF. DNA of the CDR3: TGTGCCTGGAGTAGTTGGGGGTCTGAGACGGGCACTGAAGCTTTCTTT. This chain links TRBV30 with TRBJ1-1; D may be TRBD1 (5 bases). V was shortened by 2 bases and J by 4 bases, with 20 bases between the two germline ends. CDR3 length: 16 residues. Germline CDR1 and CDR2: GTSNPN and SVGIG (reference sequence).

V and J are TRBV4-1 and TRBJ2-4, with D perhaps assigned TRBD1 or TRBD2 (5 bases each). Germline CDR1 MGHRA, CDR2 YSYEKL. This CDR3 is 15 amino acids long. The V end was cut by 1 base, the J end by 5 bases, with 12 bases between. The CDR3 loop is CASSQGPGRENIQYF. Here the CDR3 DNA reads TGCGCCAGCAGCCAAGGACCGGGACGGGAAAACATTCAGTACTTC.

The J gene is TRBJ1-4, the V gene TRBV19; TRBD1 is a possible D gene (6 bases). The CDR3 runs to 15 residues. V was trimmed by 5 bases and J by 2 bases, leaving 12 bases between them. From germline, CDR1 is LNHDA and CDR2 SQIVND (reference sequence). This CDR3 reads CASSSTGFTNEKLFF. For the CDR3, the DNA is TGTGCCAGTAGTTCTACAGGGTTCACTAATGAAAAACTGTTTTTT.

In its sample, this clonotype was seen a few times. This chain links TRBV12-3 or TRBV12-4 with TRBJ1-5; no clear D. With 6 bases removed from V and 1 base from J, the gap between germline ends came to 10 bases. There are 14 residues in the CDR3. CDR3 bases: TGTGCCAGCAGCCCTCTTGGGAGCAATCAGCCCCAGCATTTT. Amino acid sequence: CASSPLGSNQPQHF.

The chain carries TRBV6-6 and TRBJ2-6; perhaps TRBD2 as D (5 bases). The CDR3 is 15 residues long. Per the germline V gene, CDR1 is MNHNY and CDR2 is SVGAGI (reference sequence). V was pared by 7 bases and J by 0 bases, with 10 bases between. CDR3 in amino acids: CASIVSGSGANVLTF. The CDR3 DNA sequence: TGTGCCAGCATTGTCAGCGGCTCTGGGGCCAACGTCCTGACTTTC.

V gene TRBV9 combines with J gene TRBJ2-2, with TRBD2 matching over 8 bases. CDR1 and CDR2 from the germline V gene are SGDLS and YYNGEE. CDR3 length: 15 residues. V dropped 2 bases and J dropped 4; count of bases not matched to a gene: 4. CDR3 amino acids: CASSVTTSGTGELFF. The CDR3 DNA sequence: TGTGCCAGCAGCGTGACCACTAGCGGCACCGGGGAGCTGTTTTTT. Using reference TRBV9 and TRBJ2-2 for the parts outside the CDR3, the full variable domain is DSGVTQTPKHLITATGQRVTLRCSPRSGDLSVYWYQQSLDQGLQFLIQYYNGEERAKGNILERFSAQQFPDLHSELNLSSLELGDSALYFCASSVTTSGTGELFFGEGSRLTVL.

This clonotype was seen only once. The V gene is TRBV12-3 or TRBV12-4, the J gene TRBJ1-1; 8 nucleotides agree with TRBD1. CDR3 length equals 15 residues. J gave up 0 bases and V 6 bases, and 6 bases lay outside the gene matches. The CDR3 loop is CASRTGAAMNTEAFF. The CDR3 region has the DNA TGTGCCAGCAGGACAGGGGCGGCTATGAACACTGAAGCTTTCTTT.

The rearrangement joins TRBV20-1 to TRBJ2-3; 7 nucleotides match TRBD2. Unmatched junction bases numbered 9, after V lost 2 bases and J lost 4 bases. Germline V gene lookup returns CDR1 DFQATT and CDR2 SNEGSKA (reference sequence). CDR3 length: 15 amino acids. In DNA, the CDR3 is TGCAGTGCTAGAAGGACTAGATTGGGTTCAGATACGCAGTATTTT. Protein: CSARRTRLGSDTQYF.

The J gene is TRBJ2-3, the V gene TRBV5-4; D gene ambiguous. V was clipped by 3 bases and J by 3 bases, with 5 bases between them. CDR1 and CDR2 (germline): SGHNT, YYREEE (reference sequence). This CDR3 spans 12 amino acids. The CDR3 bases are TGTGCCAGCAGCTATAGAACAGATACGCAGTATTTT. This codes for CASSYRTDTQYF.

This clonotype was recorded once. V is TRBV5-1 and J is TRBJ1-2; D is unresolved. Trimming shortened V by 1 base and J by 5 bases, and 12 bases separated the two germline ends. The CDR3 contains 14 residues. Germline CDR1 is SGHRS and CDR2 is YFSETQ. In DNA, the CDR3 is TGCGCCAGCAGCTTGCTCACGGATCAGTATGGCTACACCTTC. Amino acid sequence: CASSLLTDQYGYTF.

The chain employs TRBV30 and TRBJ1-5; D possibly corresponds to TRBD1 (5 bases). CDR3 length equals 13 residues. V was clipped by 5 bases and J by 3 bases, with 11 bases between them. The germline V gene encodes CDR1 GTSNPN and CDR2 SVGIG (reference sequence). The CDR3, as DNA: TGTGCCTGGGCGGGGGGATACAATCAGCCCCAGCATTTT. This codes for CAWAGGYNQPQHF.

The chain recombines TRBV3-1 with TRBJ1-3, with a possible D match to TRBD1 (5 bases). There are 15 residues in the CDR3. CDR1 is LGHDT, CDR2 YNNKEL, per germline (reference sequence). The ends were cut back, 4 bases at V and 1 base at J, with 11 bases in the middle. CDR3 amino acids: CASSRGVGSGNTIYF. CDR3 sequence (DNA): TGTGCCAGCAGCCGGGGGGTAGGGTCTGGAAACACCATATATTTT.

The V gene is TRBV2, the J gene TRBJ2-3, with 10 bases fitting TRBD2. Germline loops: CDR1 SNHLY, CDR2 FYNNEI. After removal of 8 bases from V and 1 base from J, the junction contained 3 bases not matched to a gene. The CDR3 contains 14 residues. CDR3 in amino acids: CASAAGGRTDTQYF. CDR3 nucleotide sequence: TGTGCCAGCGCAGCGGGGGGGCGCACAGATACGCAGTATTTT. Full variable domain (remainder filled in from reference TRBV2 and TRBJ2-3): EPEVTQTPSHQVTQMGQEVILRCVPISNHLYFYWYRQILGQKVEFLVSFYNNEISEKSEIFDDQFSVERPDGSNFTLKIRSTKLEDSAMYFCASAAGGRTDTQYFGPGTRLTVL.

The V gene is TRBV5-4, the J gene TRBJ2-5, with 7 bases matching TRBD1. The CDR3 length is 14 residues. Per the germline V gene, CDR1 is SGHNT and CDR2 is YYREEE (reference sequence). After removal of 2 bases from V and 1 base from J, the junction contained 2 bases not matched to a gene. The CDR3 DNA reads as TGTGCCAGCAGCTTAACAGGGGTCCAAGAGACCCAGTACTTC. As protein: CASSLTGVQETQYF.

The V call is TRBV27, the J call TRBJ2-2; perhaps TRBD2 as D (6 bases). The CDR3 covers 15 residues. Between the trimmed V and J ends, which lost 2 bases and 1 base, there was a span of 8 bases. The germline gives CDR1 MNHEY, CDR2 SMNVEV (reference sequence). The CDR3 DNA is TGTGCCAGCAGTTTAAACGGGAGGAACACCGGGGAGCTGTTTTTT. Its translation is CASSLNGRNTGELFF.

This clonotype has only one observation. The chain couples TRBV5-1 to TRBJ1-1, with D perhaps matching TRBD1 (5 bases). CDR1 is SGHRS and CDR2 is YFSETQ in the germline V gene. The CDR3 length is 14 residues. V was trimmed by 3 bases and J by 4 bases, leaving 13 bases between them. The CDR3 DNA is TGCGCCAGCAGCTCGCAGGGAGATAGCACTGAAGCTTTCTTT. Residues: CASSSQGDSTEAFF.